This is a list of T cell receptor beta chains from one sample in a study of T cells after yellow fever vaccination. TCRdb reprocessed the 5' RACE reads with MiXCR, giving one entry per CDR3 protein. The sample records some 240,000 distinct CDR3 sequences, about 3% being singletons. The material was CD4+ T cells sorted from PBMCs, obtained 10 days after the yellow fever booster vaccination. Receptors originate from a man aged 18 to 35 who received the YFV17D yellow fever vaccine. Each CDR3 is given with its conserved first and last residue. D genes are given only for firm matches. Some rows have no size entry. The others give once, few or many, or a class for an expanded clone.

12,few,TRBV20-1,-,TRBJ2-5,CSASPRKETQYF,TGCAGTGCTAGTCCCAGGAAAGAGACCCAGTACTTC
14,many,TRBV7-9,TRBD1,TRBJ2-3,CASSSDRAGDTQYF,TGTGCCAGCAGCTCCGACAGGGCAGGAGATACGCAGTATTTT
16,many,TRBV10-3,TRBD1,TRBJ1-1,CAISERNRDRNTEAFF,TGTGCCATCAGTGAGAGAAACAGGGACAGGAACACTGAAGCTTTCTTT
15,few,TRBV28,TRBD2,TRBJ2-5,CASSSQTSGQETQYF,TGTGCCAGCAGTTCCCAGACTAGCGGGCAAGAGACCCAGTACTTC
17,-,TRBV4-2,TRBD1,TRBJ2-1,CASSQDWSGGAYNEQFF,TGTGCCAGCAGCCAAGATTGGTCAGGGGGCGCCTACAATGAGCAGTTCTTC
15,few,TRBV10-3,TRBD1,TRBJ1-5,CAISLDRVSNQPQHF,TGTGCCATCAGTTTAGACAGGGTGAGCAATCAGCCCCAGCATTTT
15,few,TRBV6-1,-,TRBJ1-6,CASSVQLTGNSPLHF,TGTGCCAGCAGTGTCCAATTAACCGGGAATTCACCCCTCCACTTT
16,many,TRBV7-9,-,TRBJ2-3,CASSLVVGDPTDTQYF,TGTGCCAGCAGCTTAGTAGTCGGGGACCCCACAGATACGCAGTATTTT
13,many,TRBV19,TRBD1,TRBJ2-5,CASSGTGAETQYF,TGTGCCAGTAGTGGGACAGGGGCAGAGACCCAGTACTTC
14,many,TRBV9,-,TRBJ2-1,CASSVTVNYNEQFF,TGTGCCAGCAGCGTAACAGTGAACTACAATGAGCAGTTCTTC
15,many,TRBV15,-,TRBJ1-1,CATSRDPRMNTEAFF,TGTGCCACCAGCAGAGATCCACGGATGAACACTGAAGCTTTCTTT
13,many,TRBV7-9,-,TRBJ2-2,CASSLYESGELFF,TGTGCCAGCAGCCTCTACGAGAGCGGGGAGCTGTTTTTT
12,-,TRBV15,-,TRBJ2-1,CATRRVLGAQFF,TGTGCCACACGGCGGGTACTAGGGGCGCAGTTCTTC
15,few,TRBV9,TRBD2,TRBJ2-3,CASSVGSGGTDTQYF,TGTGCCAGCAGCGTAGGTAGCGGGGGTACAGATACGCAGTATTTT
13,many,TRBV7-3,TRBD1,TRBJ2-4,CASSFGQGNIQYF,TGTGCCAGCAGCTTCGGACAGGGCAACATTCAGTACTTC
14,-,TRBV19,-,TRBJ2-1,CASSIQAGFAEQFF,TGTGCCAGTAGCATCCAAGCGGGTTTTGCTGAGCAGTTCTTC
17,few,TRBV11-2,-,TRBJ2-1,CASSEPRTATPYNEQFF,TGTGCCAGCAGCGAGCCAAGGACAGCCACCCCCTACAATGAGCAGTTCTTC
15,many,TRBV4-3,-,TRBJ2-1,CASSQLSDAGNQQFF,TGCGCCAGCAGCCAATTGTCAGATGCCGGCAATCAGCAGTTCTTC
15,few,TRBV24-1,TRBD1,TRBJ2-1,CATSDPGQGRNEQFF,TGTGCCACCAGTGATCCTGGACAGGGGCGCAATGAGCAGTTCTTC
14,-,TRBV21-1,-,TRBJ1-1,CASSNKAGDTEAFF,TGTGCCAGCAGCAATAAGGCAGGGGACACTGAAGCTTTCTTT
17,-,TRBV24-1,-,TRBJ2-3,CATSDLQGEVGTDTQYF,TGTGCCACCAGTGATTTGCAAGGGGAGGTTGGCACAGATACGCAGTATTTT
16,many,TRBV7-9,TRBD1,TRBJ2-1,CASSFQRQGGYGEQFF,TGTGCCAGCAGCTTTCAACGACAGGGTGGGTATGGTGAGCAGTTCTTC
15,-,TRBV12-3/TRBV12-4,-,TRBJ1-4,CASSPGGRENEKLFF,TGTGCCAGCAGTCCGGGGGGGAGAGAGAACGAAAAACTGTTTTTT
14,many,TRBV7-2,-,TRBJ1-1,CASSLRTDNTEAFF,TGTGCCAGCAGCTTAAGGACAGATAACACTGAAGCTTTCTTT
14,many,TRBV20-1,TRBD2,TRBJ2-3,CSADLAGGTDTQYF,TGCAGTGCCGACCTAGCGGGGGGCACAGATACGCAGTATTTT
16,few,TRBV4-3,TRBD1,TRBJ1-5,CASSQEVDRGNQPQHF,TGCGCCAGCAGCCAAGAAGTAGACAGGGGCAATCAGCCCCAGCATTTT
15,many,TRBV12-3/TRBV12-4,-,TRBJ2-7,CASSVDRFPSYEQYF,TGTGCCAGCAGCGTTGACAGATTTCCATCCTACGAGCAGTACTTC
16,many,TRBV10-3,TRBD1,TRBJ1-3,CAISDYTGGSGNTIYF,TGTGCCATCAGTGATTATACAGGGGGCTCTGGAAACACCATATATTTT
14,many,TRBV7-3,-,TRBJ2-3,CASSRGPPPDTQYF,TGTGCCAGCAGCCGGGGGCCGCCCCCAGATACGCAGTATTTT
15,-,TRBV7-3,TRBD1,TRBJ1-1,CASSFDPGQISEAFF,TGTGCCAGCAGCTTTGATCCGGGACAGATAAGTGAAGCTTTCTTT
16,few,TRBV5-1,-,TRBJ2-3,CASSFLSSAASDTQYF,TGCGCCAGCAGCTTTTTATCTAGCGCCGCCTCGGATACGCAGTATTTT
16,many,TRBV4-1,TRBD2,TRBJ2-7,CASSTAGGRIPYEQYF,TGCGCCAGCAGCACGGCGGGGGGCCGGATACCCTACGAGCAGTACTTC
18,-,TRBV7-3,TRBD1,TRBJ2-6,CASSLGTGRPSGANVLTF,TGTGCCAGCAGCCTTGGGACAGGGCGTCCCTCTGGGGCCAACGTCCTGACTTTC
16,many,TRBV28,-,TRBJ1-3,CASSPSQTLSGNTIYF,TGTGCCAGCAGTCCCTCCCAAACCCTCTCTGGAAACACCATATATTTT
14,-,TRBV20-1,TRBD1,TRBJ2-5,CSATAGQGEETQYF,TGCAGTGCTACCGCCGGACAGGGGGAAGAGACCCAGTACTTC
17,few,TRBV6-8,-,TRBJ2-1,CASSKGGGGPSYNEQFF,TGTGCCAGCAGTAAAGGGGGAGGGGGCCCATCCTACAATGAGCAGTTCTTC
14,-,TRBV14,-,TRBJ1-2,CASSQVTQGYGYTF,TGTGCCAGCAGCCAAGTTACGCAGGGCTATGGCTACACCTTC
17,many,TRBV15,-,TRBJ2-4,CATSRDGPAGTKNIQYF,TGTGCCACCAGCAGAGATGGTCCCGCCGGGACGAAAAACATTCAGTACTTC
15,-,TRBV7-3,TRBD2,TRBJ2-1,CASSLMSGGDNEQFF,TGTGCCAGCAGCTTAATGTCGGGGGGAGACAATGAGCAGTTCTTC
11,few,TRBV12-5,-,TRBJ2-3,CASGPGGTQYF,TGTGCTAGTGGGCCTGGAGGTACGCAGTATTTT
14,few,TRBV7-2,-,TRBJ1-5,CASSRIVSNQPQHF,TGTGCCAGCAGTCGAATTGTGAGCAATCAGCCCCAGCATTTT
14,few,TRBV2,-,TRBJ2-3,CASSEDLSTDTQYF,TGTGCCAGCAGTGAAGACCTCTCGACAGATACGCAGTATTTT
12,many,TRBV5-1,-,TRBJ1-1,CASRGGGTEAFF,TGCGCCAGCAGGGGGGGAGGAACTGAAGCTTTCTTT
14,few,TRBV5-1,TRBD1,TRBJ1-5,CASSLEGTGEPQHF,TGCGCCAGCAGCTTGGAAGGGACAGGCGAGCCCCAGCATTTT
13,many,TRBV29-1,-,TRBJ1-5,CSVIGPGNQPQHF,TGCAGCGTAATAGGTCCGGGAAATCAGCCCCAGCATTTT
17,-,TRBV5-6,-,TRBJ2-5,CASSSSGWGRLQETQYF,TGTGCCAGCAGCTCCTCTGGGTGGGGTCGGCTTCAAGAGACCCAGTACTTC
15,many,TRBV9,TRBD2,TRBJ2-1,CASSVGTGGPGEQFF,TGTGCCAGCAGCGTAGGTACGGGGGGGCCGGGTGAGCAGTTCTTC
17,-,TRBV28,-,TRBJ1-2,CASSLEVRAYLNYGYTF,TGTGCCAGCAGTTTGGAGGTACGGGCCTACCTAAACTATGGCTACACCTTC
14,many,TRBV6-6,-,TRBJ1-3,CASTEQFSGNTIYF,TGTGCCAGCACTGAACAGTTCTCTGGAAACACCATATATTTT
15,-,TRBV6-1,-,TRBJ1-2,CASSEQPVSNYGYTF,TGTGCCAGCAGTGAACAGCCGGTTTCTAACTATGGCTACACCTTC
13,many,TRBV14,-,TRBJ2-3,CASSRTGGDTQYF,TGTGCCAGCAGCCGTACCGGTGGAGATACGCAGTATTTT
13,many,TRBV4-2,-,TRBJ2-3,CASSSTSGDTQYF,TGTGCCAGCAGCTCGACAAGCGGGGATACGCAGTATTTT
13,many,TRBV27,-,TRBJ1-1,CASSLFRGTEAFF,TGTGCCAGCAGTTTATTCAGGGGCACTGAAGCTTTCTTT
13,many,TRBV5-8,-,TRBJ2-5,CASSLWGAETQYF,TGTGCCAGCAGCTTGTGGGGGGCGGAGACCCAGTACTTC
12,few,TRBV29-1,-,TRBJ1-5,CSVAEFNQPQHF,TGCAGCGTTGCCGAGTTTAATCAGCCCCAGCATTTT
15,many,TRBV7-2,-,TRBJ1-3,CASSLESTGLRPGYF,TGTGCCAGCAGCTTAGAAAGTACCGGACTCAGACCCGGATATTTT
14,-,TRBV6-6,-,TRBJ1-3,CASSYIRQANTIYF,TGTGCCAGCAGTTACATCCGACAGGCCAACACCATATATTTT